This is a list of T cell receptor beta chains from one sample in a study of Ad26.COV2.S vaccination and SARS-CoV-2 variants. Data came from immunoSEQ multiplex PCR; TCRdb stores just in-frame clones and leaves some out. Here the sample spans 350,000 to 400,000 clones, 75% to 90% being singletons. The sample in question was peripheral blood, obtained in a trial of Ad26.COV2.S vaccine versus placebo. The receptors stem from a person aged 18-60 years who received the Ad26.COV2.S COVID-19 vaccine or a placebo. CDR3s include the opening cysteine and the closing phenylalanine or tryptophan. Fields, in order: J gene, CDR3 length, V gene, CDR3 protein.

J: TRBJ2-1
length: 15
V: TRBV19
CDR3: CASSMRGSFYNEQFF

J: TRBJ2-5
length: 15
V: TRBV19
CDR3: CASSPNTRGGETQYF

J: TRBJ2-7
length: 15
V: TRBV5-6
CDR3: CASSRRPRSSYEQYF

J: TRBJ1-2
length: 15
V: TRBV7-9
CDR3: CASSLMTGGMYGYTF

J: TRBJ2-1
length: 14
V: TRBV30
CDR3: CAWMLGGSYNEQFF

J: TRBJ1-2
length: 14
V: TRBV27
CDR3: CASSLKVGLDGYTF

J: TRBJ2-7
length: 15
V: TRBV19
CDR3: CASRRAGTGNYEQYF

J: TRBJ2-2
length: 14
V: TRBV19
CDR3: CASGEGDLGGELFF

J: TRBJ1-5
length: 16
V: TRBV7-8
CDR3: CASSLERGASNQPQHF

J: TRBJ2-7
length: 14
V: TRBV2
CDR3: CASTQGILTYEQYF

J: TRBJ1-4
length: 12
V: TRBV2
CDR3: CASRAFLEKLFF

J: TRBJ1-3
length: 14
V: TRBV7-2
CDR3: CASSLDGSGNTIYF

J: TRBJ1-2
length: 15
V: TRBV4-1
CDR3: CASSQLQGEAYGYTF

J: TRBJ2-5
length: 15
V: TRBV5-8
CDR3: CASSLAGRAGETQYF

J: TRBJ2-7
length: 12
V: TRBV13
CDR3: CASRGQGYEQYF

J: TRBJ1-6
length: 12
V: TRBV14
CDR3: CASSQGTSPLHF

J: TRBJ1-4
length: 16
V: TRBV19
CDR3: CASSPGTGTVNEKLFF

J: TRBJ1-6
length: 14
V: TRBV5-4
CDR3: CASSFRDSKSPLHF

J: TRBJ2-5
length: 15
V: TRBV7-8
CDR3: CASSRGNRGPETQYF

J: TRBJ1-2
length: 12
V: TRBV30
CDR3: CAWATGAGGYTF

J: TRBJ2-5
length: 15
V: TRBV15
CDR3: CATSRGGTGIQTQYF

J: TRBJ1-1
length: 17
V: TRBV3-1/TRBV3-2
CDR3: CASSYALRRFMNTEAFF

J: TRBJ1-2
length: 13
V: TRBV6-6
CDR3: CASSPPGEYGYTF

J: TRBJ1-5
length: 18
V: TRBV3-1/TRBV3-2
CDR3: CASSQEPSTGGVNQPQHF

J: TRBJ2-2
length: 13
V: TRBV12-3/TRBV12-4
CDR3: CASDAGNTGELFF

J: TRBJ1-2
length: 13
V: TRBV18
CDR3: CASSPVREYGYTF

J: TRBJ1-4
length: 16
V: TRBV10-1
CDR3: CASSFSPGQGNEKLFF

J: TRBJ1-5
length: 12
V: TRBV10-2
CDR3: CASSVWVQPQHF

J: TRBJ2-7
length: 13
V: TRBV19
CDR3: CASSRGDVYEQYF

J: TRBJ2-5
length: 13
V: TRBV29-1
CDR3: CSVEDGVRETQYF

J: TRBJ2-5
length: 13
V: TRBV18
CDR3: CASSPSGEETQYF

J: TRBJ1-4
length: 15
V: TRBV19
CDR3: CASSTNRDRGEKLFF

J: TRBJ1-2
length: 13
V: TRBV6-5
CDR3: CASSQGADYGYTF

J: TRBJ2-7
length: 14
V: TRBV5-4
CDR3: CASSLVGDNAPPIF

J: TRBJ2-4
length: 16
V: TRBV7-2
CDR3: CASSLSFGGGGDIQYF

J: TRBJ2-6
length: 16
V: TRBV5-1
CDR3: CASSVRPNSGANVLTF

J: TRBJ2-3
length: 15
V: TRBV3-1/TRBV3-2
CDR3: CASSLSGLRTDTQYF

J: TRBJ1-3
length: 15
V: TRBV2
CDR3: CASSELGYSGNTIYF

J: TRBJ1-1
length: 12
V: TRBV6-6
CDR3: CASSYREGQAFF

J: TRBJ1-6
length: 15
V: TRBV7-2
CDR3: CASSLAYRSNSPLHF

J: TRBJ1-4
length: 15
V: TRBV2
CDR3: CASSEYGLDTEKLFF

J: TRBJ1-1
length: 13
V: TRBV9
CDR3: CASSVVTNTEAFF

J: TRBJ1-1
length: 16
V: TRBV13
CDR3: CASSLGHGTLNTEAFF

J: TRBJ2-7
length: 14
V: TRBV30
CDR3: CAWSVGSGTYEQYF

J: TRBJ1-1
length: 12
V: TRBV2
CDR3: CASSLDQRGAFF

J: TRBJ1-1
length: 15
V: TRBV5-5
CDR3: CASSSQGAPNTEAFF

J: TRBJ2-3
length: 16
V: TRBV3-1/TRBV3-2
CDR3: CASSPHSGGRTDTQYF

J: TRBJ1-2
length: 12
V: TRBV6-5
CDR3: CASTGGDYGYTF

J: TRBJ2-1
length: 15
V: TRBV29-1
CDR3: CSVELHRSSYNEQFF

J: TRBJ2-3
length: 15
V: TRBV6-5
CDR3: CASSRDRWSTDTQYF

J: TRBJ1-1
length: 13
V: TRBV9
CDR3: CASSDQGAGEAFF

J: TRBJ1-1
length: 17
V: TRBV24-1
CDR3: CATSDLPPAGQNTEAFF

J: TRBJ2-1
length: 12
V: TRBV12-3/TRBV12-4
CDR3: CASSTYGNEQFF